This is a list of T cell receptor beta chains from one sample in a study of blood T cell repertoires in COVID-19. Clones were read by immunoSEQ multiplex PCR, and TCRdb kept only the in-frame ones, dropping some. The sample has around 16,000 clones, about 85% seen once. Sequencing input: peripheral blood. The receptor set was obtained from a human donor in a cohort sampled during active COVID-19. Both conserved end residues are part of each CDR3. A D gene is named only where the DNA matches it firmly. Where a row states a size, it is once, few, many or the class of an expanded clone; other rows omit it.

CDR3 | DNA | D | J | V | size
CASSHSYSNQPQHF | TGTGCCAGCAGCCACAGCTATAGCAATCAGCCCCAGCATTTT | - | TRBJ1-5 | TRBV7-9 | few
CASSFQVGATSPLHF | TGTGCCAGCAGCTTTCAAGTGGGGGCAACTTCACCCCTCCACTTT | - | TRBJ1-6 | TRBV5-4 | -
CASLTGGTNTEAFF | TGTGCCAGCCTCACAGGGGGCACGAACACTGAAGCTTTCTTT | TRBD1 | TRBJ1-1 | TRBV19 | -
CSAAADTQYF | TGCAGTGCTGCAGCAGATACGCAGTATTTT | - | TRBJ2-3 | TRBV20-1 | -
CASSQDWRGSTDTQYF | TGTGCCAGCAGCCAAGACTGGCGGGGTAGCACAGATACGCAGTATTTT | - | TRBJ2-3 | TRBV4-2 | -
CASSLGQNRGTEAFF | TGTGCCAGCAGCTTGGGCCAAAACAGGGGCACTGAAGCTTTCTTT | TRBD1 | TRBJ1-1 | TRBV5-6 | few
CASSSGTGNYGYTF | TGTGCCAGCAGTTCCGGGACAGGGAACTATGGCTACACCTTC | TRBD1 | TRBJ1-2 | TRBV28 | -
CASSQGTGSTGELFF | TGTGCCAGCAGCCAAGGGACAGGCTCCACCGGGGAGCTGTTTTTT | TRBD1 | TRBJ2-2 | TRBV7-8 | -
CASSLSQGSLSGANVLTF | TGTGCCAGCAGCTTAAGTCAGGGGTCCCTCTCTGGGGCCAACGTCCTGACTTTC | - | TRBJ2-6 | TRBV7-2 | -
CASSLQGGYTF | TGTGCCAGCAGTCTCCAGGGCGGCTACACCTTC | - | TRBJ1-2 | TRBV6-6 | -
CAWTKDSGGGETQYF | TGTGCCTGGACCAAAGATAGCGGGGGGGGAGAGACCCAGTACTTC | TRBD2 | TRBJ2-5 | TRBV30 | -
CASSLNRDGPEAFF | TGTGCCAGCAGTTTAAATCGAGATGGGCCTGAAGCTTTCTTT | - | TRBJ1-1 | TRBV6-5 | -
CASSFMSRGPNQPQHF | TGTGCCAGCAGTTTTATGTCCAGGGGCCCTAATCAGCCCCAGCATTTT | - | TRBJ1-5 | TRBV28 | -
CASSRSVLNKGVANQPQHF | TGTGCCAGTAGTCGCTCGGTTCTTAACAAGGGGGTGGCCAATCAGCCCCAGCATTTT | - | TRBJ1-5 | TRBV19 | -
CASSGTVNTGELFF | TGTGCCAGCAGCGGGACAGTGAACACCGGGGAGCTGTTTTTT | - | TRBJ2-2 | TRBV9 | -
CASKSTAANTGELFF | TGTGCCAGCAAGTCCACAGCTGCGAACACCGGGGAGCTGTTTTTT | - | TRBJ2-2 | TRBV6-5 | few
CASSGSQGRTGELFF | TGCGCCAGCAGTGGCAGTCAGGGAAGAACCGGGGAGCTGTTTTTT | - | TRBJ2-2 | TRBV10-1 | -
CASTSRDRYEQYF | TGCGCCAGCACCTCCCGGGACAGGTACGAGCAGTACTTC | TRBD1 | TRBJ2-7 | TRBV10-2 | once
CASRLPGMRGYTF | TGTGCCAGCAGATTACCGGGGATGAGGGGCTACACCTTC | - | TRBJ1-2 | TRBV28 | -
CASSHRPGTPGAYEQYF | TGTGCCAGCAGTCACCGTCCCGGGACCCCAGGGGCCTACGAGCAGTACTTC | - | TRBJ2-7 | TRBV6-6 | once
CASSQKVGRHYEQYF | TGCGCCAGCAGCCAAAAGGTAGGCAGGCACTACGAGCAGTACTTC | - | TRBJ2-7 | TRBV4-3 | once
CASRPDRGDLAQHF | TGTGCCAGCAGACCGGACAGGGGAGATTTAGCCCAGCATTTT | TRBD1 | TRBJ1-5 | TRBV28 | -
CASSVGISGGGTDTQYF | TGTGCCAGCAGCGTAGGAATTAGCGGGGGGGGCACAGATACGCAGTATTTT | TRBD2 | TRBJ2-3 | TRBV9 | -
CASSQERVSRNTEAFF | TGTGCCAGCAGCCAAGAGCGCGTCTCCCGCAACACTGAAGCTTTCTTT | - | TRBJ1-1 | TRBV3-1/TRBV3-2 | once
CASSKSGGGYEQYF | TGTGCCAGCAGCAAGAGCGGGGGGGGTTACGAGCAGTACTTC | TRBD2 | TRBJ2-7 | TRBV9 | -
CASSRTGINEQYF | TGTGCCAGCAGCCGTACAGGAATCAACGAGCAGTACTTC | - | TRBJ2-7 | TRBV5-4 | -
CASSTGVLRETQYF | TGTGCCAGCTCGACAGGGGTGCTACGGGAGACCCAGTACTTC | TRBD1 | TRBJ2-5 | TRBV14 | -
CASSSRGTITSIQYF | TGTGCCAGCAGCTCACGGGGGACTATTACCTCCATTCAGTACTTC | - | TRBJ2-4 | TRBV21-1 | -
CASSSRRTPNSPLHF | TGTGCCAGCAGCTCCCGGAGAACGCCGAATTCACCCCTCCACTTT | - | TRBJ1-6 | TRBV11-2 | -
CSASLRADTQYF | TGCAGTGCTAGTCTTAGAGCAGATACGCAGTATTTT | - | TRBJ2-3 | TRBV20-1 | -
CASSFTPQRETQYF | TGCGCCAGCAGCTTTACACCACAACGCGAGACCCAGTACTTC | - | TRBJ2-5 | TRBV5-1 | -
CASSSTGTGYEKLFF | TGTGCCAGCAGTTCAACCGGGACAGGGTATGAAAAACTGTTTTTT | TRBD1 | TRBJ1-4 | TRBV6-5 | -
CASSSGTSGKRSYNEQFF | TGTGCCAGCAGCTCCGGGACTAGCGGGAAAAGGTCCTACAATGAGCAGTTCTTC | TRBD2 | TRBJ2-1 | TRBV7-9 | once
CAWSEYRRPQHF | TGTGCCTGGAGTGAGTATAGAAGGCCCCAGCATTTT | - | TRBJ1-5 | TRBV30 | -
CASSSVGQSSRHEQFF | TGTGCCAGCAGCTCGGTTGGACAGTCCTCCCGCCATGAGCAGTTCTTC | - | TRBJ2-1 | TRBV7-9 | -
CASSLRSTYEQYF | TGTGCCAGCAGTTTACGCAGTACGTACGAGCAGTACTTC | - | TRBJ2-7 | TRBV27 | -
CASSFDRGQLNGYTF | TGCGCCAGCAGCTTCGACCGGGGACAGCTAAATGGCTACACCTTC | TRBD1 | TRBJ1-2 | TRBV5-1 | few
CASSESGAPGELFF | TGCGCCAGCAGTGAGTCAGGAGCCCCCGGGGAGCTGTTTTTT | - | TRBJ2-2 | TRBV10-1 | -
CASSHFSGGEKLFF | TGTGCCAGCAGCCATTTCAGTGGGGGGGAAAAACTGTTTTTT | - | TRBJ1-4 | TRBV11-2 | -
CASRPQGASQPQHF | TGTGCCAGCAGACCACAGGGGGCGAGTCAGCCCCAGCATTTT | TRBD1 | TRBJ1-5 | TRBV28 | -
CASNQVAGYEQYF | TGTGCCAGTAACCAAGTAGCCGGTTACGAGCAGTACTTC | - | TRBJ2-7 | TRBV19 | -
CASSFPAGGPADTQYF | TGTGCCAGCAGCTTCCCAGCGGGGGGGCCAGCAGATACGCAGTATTTT | TRBD2 | TRBJ2-3 | TRBV11-2 | -
CATSRGLGPYEQYF | TGTGCCACCAGCAGGGGACTAGGGCCTTACGAGCAGTACTTC | TRBD2 | TRBJ2-7 | TRBV15 | -